This T cell receptor (beta chain) came from a study of blood T cell repertoires in COVID-19. On the study more broadly: Sources were T cells, B-cell-depleted T cells, or PBMCs; the material itself was cDNA or gDNA.

This clone has more than one count but fewer than ten. This CDR3 contains 14 residues. V was pared by 6 bases and J by 4 bases, with 6 bases of the junction left unmatched. Looked up from germline, CDR1 is LNHDA and CDR2 is SQIVND (reference sequence). In the original analysis: Nucleated cell counts were estimated from reference gene primer amplification. The data were produced by immunoSEQ multiplex PCR, yet TCRdb's version contains in-frame clones alone and is incomplete. V and J calls and clone size come straight from that table; D and trimming were deduced from the DNA. The table records about 66,000 clones, over 85% of them present only once.

Source material: peripheral blood. This clonotype was obtained from a man aged 55 to 70 with acute or convalescent COVID-19. The chain recombines TRBV19 with TRBJ2-5; 9 nucleotides agree with TRBD1. The DNA for the CDR3 is TGTGCCAGTAGCTCCGGGACAGGGACAGAGACCCAGTACTTC. Amino acid sequence: CASSSGTGTETQYF. Drawing the rest from reference TRBV19 and TRBJ2-5, the complete variable domain is DGGITQSPKYLFRKEGQNVTLSCEQNLNHDAMYWYRQDPGQGLRLIYYSQIVNDFQKGDIAEGYSVSREKKESFPLTVTSAQKNPTAFYLCASSSGTGTETQYFGPGTRLLVL.